This paragraph reports one TCR beta chain. Its specificity is unknown. The PCR employed 60 Vbeta primers together with 13 Jbeta primers. Sequenced by immunoSEQ multiplex PCR; TCRdb stores in-frame clones only, minus some. Among approximately 200,000 clones listed, less than 85% were seen once. The CDR3 is 11 amino acids. In germline, CDR1 is LNHDA, CDR2 SQIVND (reference sequence). Trimming stripped 6 bases from V and 5 bases from J, with 7 bases between. The data belong to a study of cytomegalovirus exposure and HLA in healthy donors. Study context: In a previous analysis, nearly 120 million unique TCR beta sequences were found from some 180 million T cells. Study outcomes and limitations: Analyses of presence/absence relied on an assumption of roughly uniform sequencing depth across donors.

The specimen sequenced was PBMCs. The receptor was isolated from a girl aged 2-10 years in good health and CMV-seronegative. The V call is TRBV19, the J call TRBJ2-5; D is unresolved. CDR3 coding DNA: TGTGCCAGTAGGCGCCCTGAGACCCAGTACTTC. Protein: CASRRPETQYF.